This T cell receptor beta chain was captured by sequencing in a study of shared clonotypes between healthy human individuals. For every subset, genomic DNA was evenly distributed across several immunoSEQ plates. The replicate PCRs on unsorted PBMC were given approximately 300 ng DNA, which is 25,000 to 35,000 T cell genomes. TCRdb keeps only in-frame clones here, not all; method: immunoSEQ multiplex PCR. The sample has 450,000 to 500,000 clones, roughly 85% seen once; the top ten hold roughly 12%. Germline loops: CDR1 KGHSH, CDR2 LQKENI. This CDR3 contains 12 residues. The V and J ends lost 4 bases and 15 bases respectively, with 16 bases between them. There are a few counts of this clone. Healthy HIV-negative adults with no recent acute infections or vaccinations were recruited as donors. All participating donors were Caucasian adults from Nashville, Tennessee.

This clonotype was sampled from a woman aged 40-49 years in good health. Some clones in this sample may be carry-over from other donors' samples. This chain uses TRBV18 with TRBJ2-1; a weak D match, TRBD2 (6 bases). Material for sequencing was PBMCs. This CDR3 reads CASSLLGEDPFF. CDR3 bases: TGTGCCAGCTCACTGCTCGGGGAGGATCCGTTCTTC.